Below, 14 T cell receptor beta chains from the same sample are listed, as sequenced in a study of Ad26.COV2.S vaccination and SARS-CoV-2 variants. The assay was immunoSEQ multiplex PCR, and TCRdb's table has in-frame clones only and misses some. This table has 510,000 or so clones, around nine tenths appearing once. The sample's treatment: about 20 received Ad26.COV2.S at low or high dose, single or two shots; about five received placebo; per-sample allocation not given. Samples came from day 63 after the first vaccine or placebo injection. Sequencing was performed on peripheral blood, taken in a trial of Ad26.COV2.S vaccine versus placebo. All receptors derive from a person between 18 and 65 years old who received the Ad26.COV2.S COVID-19 vaccine or a placebo.

This chain connects TRBV7-6 to TRBJ1-3; D may be TRBD1 (6 bases). Trimming removed 5 bases at V and 1 base at J, with 12 bases between. Per germline, CDR1 SGHVS and CDR2 FNYEAQ. The CDR3 totals 15 residues. CDR3 sequence (DNA): TGTGCCAGCAGCCTACAGGGTGGGTCTGGAAACACCATATATTTT. Amino acids: CASSLQGGSGNTIYF.

J is TRBJ2-1 and V is TRBV12-3 or TRBV12-4; a possible D gene is TRBD2 (5 bases). V lost 7 bases to trimming and J lost 2 bases, with 9 bases between them. This CDR3 contains 13 residues. CDR3 protein: CASKPGTYNEQFF. DNA of the CDR3: TGTGCCAGCAAACCCGGGACCTACAATGAGCAGTTCTTC.

In its sample, this clone was seen once. The chain is built from TRBV6-5 and TRBJ2-3; D may be TRBD2 (5 bases). Looked up from germline, CDR1 is MNHEY and CDR2 is SVGAGI. This CDR3 has 11 amino acids. Trimming stripped 6 bases from V and 6 bases from J, with 7 bases between. The CDR3 is CASRRGDTQYF. Here the CDR3 DNA reads TGTGCCAGCAGACGAGGGGATACGCAGTATTTT.

This rearrangement joins TRBV5-1 to TRBJ2-7; the match to TRBD1 covers 9 bases. Germline CDR1 SGHRS, CDR2 YFSETQ. The V gene end was trimmed by 0 bases and the J gene end by 4 bases; junction bases not matched to a gene: 5. The CDR3 is made up of 15 amino acids. CDR3 bases: TGCGCCAGCAGCTTGGATCCGGGACAGGGATACGAGCAGTACTTC. Translating it yields CASSLDPGQGYEQYF.

The chain recombines TRBV6-5 with TRBJ2-3; D not resolved. The CDR3 length is 15 residues. The germline V and J ends were trimmed by 8 bases and 2 bases, with 17 bases remaining between them. Germline V lookup: CDR1 MNHEY, CDR2 SVGAGI. The CDR3 DNA is TGTGCCAGCGCTCTCGCCCACGCCCCCACAGATACGCAGTATTTT. Its translation: CASALAHAPTDTQYF.

The J gene is TRBJ2-1, the V gene TRBV28; D might be TRBD1 or TRBD2, each matching 5 bases. The CDR3 is made up of 14 amino acids. Germline V gene data show CDR1 as MDHEN and CDR2 as SYDVKM. Trimming cost V 7 bases and J 0 bases, with 10 bases left between them. CDR3 coding DNA: TGTGCCAGCACCGGTGGGGGCTCCTACAATGAGCAGTTCTTC. It specifies CASTGGGSYNEQFF. Looking up the rest from reference TRBV28 and TRBJ2-1 gives the full variable domain: DVKVTQSSRYLVKRTGEKVFLECVQDMDHENMFWYRQDPGLGLRLIYFSYDVKMKEKGDIPEGYSVSREKKERFSLILESASTNQTSMYLCASTGGGSYNEQFFGPGTRLTVL.

This clone was recorded only once. The chain employs TRBV14 and TRBJ2-5; no reliable D call. From germline, CDR1 is SGHDN and CDR2 FVKESK. The CDR3 contains 16 residues. V was cut by 4 bases and J by 1 base, with 16 bases left in between. CDR3 sequence reads: CASSPKPKGIQETQYF. In DNA form, the CDR3 reads TGTGCCAGCAGCCCCAAGCCGAAGGGTATCCAAGAGACCCAGTACTTC. Full variable domain (remainder filled in from reference TRBV14 and TRBJ2-5): EAGVTQFPSHSVIEKGQTVTLRCDPISGHDNLYWYRRVMGKEIKFLLHFVKESKQDESGMPNNRFLAERTGGTYSTLKVQPAELEDSGVYFCASSPKPKGIQETQYFGPGTRLLVL.

The chain is built from TRBV7-2 and TRBJ2-2; perhaps TRBD2 as D (5 bases). The CDR3 spans 14 residues. V was trimmed by 5 bases and J by 7 bases, leaving 14 bases between them. CDR1 and CDR2 (germline): SGHTA, FQGNSA. CDR3 protein: CASSPQAGLGELFF. CDR3 nucleotides: TGTGCCAGCAGCCCCCAGGCGGGTCTCGGGGAGCTGTTTTTT.

This clone was seen a single time. The chain combines TRBV30 with TRBJ2-1; 7 bases are shared with TRBD1. Germline V lookup: CDR1 GTSNPN, CDR2 SVGIG (reference sequence). V gave up 3 bases and J gave up 8 bases; unmatched junction bases: 1. The CDR3 consists of 11 residues. This CDR3 reads CAWRTGYEQFF. The CDR3 DNA reads as TGTGCCTGGAGGACAGGGTATGAGCAGTTCTTC.

This sequence joins TRBV7-9 and TRBJ2-1; weak D call: TRBD2 (6 bases). Germline CDR1 SEHNR, CDR2 FQNEAQ (reference sequence). V gave up 3 bases and J gave up 0 bases, with 6 bases separating them. This CDR3 is 14 amino acids long. DNA for the CDR3: TGTGCCAGCAGCTTCGGGGGCTCCTACAATGAGCAGTTCTTC. This sequence encodes CASSFGGSYNEQFF. Full variable domain (remainder filled in from reference TRBV7-9 and TRBJ2-1): DTGVSQNPRHKITKRGQNVTFRCDPISEHNRLYWYRQTLGQGPEFLTYFQNEAQLEKSRLLSDRFSAERPKGSFSTLEIQRTEQGDSAMYLCASSFGGSYNEQFFGPGTRLTVL.

The chain joins TRBV5-5 to TRBJ2-5; D gene uncertain. Trimming took 0 bases from V and 5 from J, leaving 2 bases between them. Looked up from germline, CDR1 is SGHKS and CDR2 is YYEKEE (reference sequence). The CDR3 extends over 11 amino acids. The CDR3 is CASSLVETQYF. DNA for the CDR3: TGTGCCAGCAGCTTGGTGGAGACCCAGTACTTC.

The rearrangement links TRBV2 to TRBJ2-7, with a possible D match to TRBD1 (7 bases). Deletions cut 8 bases from V and 0 bases from J, with 17 bases between. This CDR3 contains 15 residues. The V gene's germline CDR1 is SNHLY and CDR2 FYNNEI. CDR3 coding DNA: TGTGCCAGCGGGCGAGGGCAGGGGGGCTCCTACGAGCAGTACTTC. Translated: CASGRGQGGSYEQYF.

This clone has more than one count but fewer than ten. The V call is TRBV5-1, the J call TRBJ2-2; D ambiguous. Trimming stripped 0 bases from V and 6 bases from J, with 12 bases between. The CDR3 covers 15 residues. The germline gives CDR1 SGHRS, CDR2 YFSETQ. CDR3 in DNA: TGCGCCAGCAGCTTGGCCCAGGTATACGCCGGGGAGCTGTTTTTT. It encodes CASSLAQVYAGELFF.

The rearrangement joins TRBV9 to TRBJ1-3, with 8 positions matching TRBD1. The V and J ends lost 5 bases and 4 bases, in that order; junction bases with no gene match: 8. Germline V gene data show CDR1 as SGDLS and CDR2 as YYNGEE. The length of the CDR3 is 15 residues. The CDR3 here is CASSERQGTGNTIYF. In nucleotides, the CDR3 is TGTGCCAGCAGTGAAAGACAGGGGACGGGAAACACCATATATTTT.